Here is one TCR beta chain with its context. Its antigen remains unknown. These data belong to a study of long-term antiretroviral therapy in people with HIV. V shed 0 bases and J shed 5 bases, with 11 bases lying between them. CDR3 length: 14 residues. The germline CDR1 and CDR2 sequences are SGDLS and YYNGEE. The libraries were made with immunoSEQ v3.0 at survey level. Using immunoSEQ multiplex PCR, the repertoire was profiled, and TCRdb retains in-frame clones only, with some absent. The sample yields tens of thousands of clones, roughly 85% seen once. Study observations and caveats: Viral resistance, ART adherence and therapy changes all lacked available data.

The input for sequencing was unsorted PBMCs, taken 2.3 years after starting antiretroviral therapy. The chain carries TRBV9 and TRBJ1-2, with D maybe TRBD1 (5 bases). This sequence was found in a man in his forties with HIV. As DNA, the CDR3 is TGTGCCAGCAGCGTAGCCCAGGGAGCATATGGCTACACCTTC. As protein: CASSVAQGAYGYTF.